The clone carrying this T cell receptor (beta chain) was detected only a few times. This entry belongs to a study of CDR3 diversity in severe acne. V lost 6 bases and J 2 bases, leaving 2 bases between the germline ends. This CDR3 has 11 residues. From germline, CDR1 is MGHDK and CDR2 SYGVNS. From the PCR reads, TCRdb called clonotypes with MiXCR, one entry per CDR3 protein. Of around 94,000 distinct CDR3 sequences detected, 51% appear once; the ten largest clones hold around 12%. The receptor was derived from a male donor with acne. The specimen sequenced was blood. The chain links TRBV25-1 to TRBJ1-3; no firm D call. The CDR3 here is CASRAGNTIYF. The CDR3 bases are TGTGCCAGCAGGGCTGGAAACACCATATATTTT.